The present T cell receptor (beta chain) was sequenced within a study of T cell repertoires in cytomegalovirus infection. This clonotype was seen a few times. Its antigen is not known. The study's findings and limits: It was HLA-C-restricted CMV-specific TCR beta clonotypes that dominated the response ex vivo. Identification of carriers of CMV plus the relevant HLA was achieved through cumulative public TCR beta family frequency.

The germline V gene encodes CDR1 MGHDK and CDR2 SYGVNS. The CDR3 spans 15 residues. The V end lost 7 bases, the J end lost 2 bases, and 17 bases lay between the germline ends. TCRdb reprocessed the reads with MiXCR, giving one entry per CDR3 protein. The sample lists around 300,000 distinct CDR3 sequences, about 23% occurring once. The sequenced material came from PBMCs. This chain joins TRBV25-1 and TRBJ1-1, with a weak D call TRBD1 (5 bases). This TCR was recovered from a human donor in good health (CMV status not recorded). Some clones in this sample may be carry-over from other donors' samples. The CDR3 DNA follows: TGTGCCAGCACCCCGCTGGGGACGGGAAACACTGAAGCTTTCTTT. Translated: CASTPLGTGNTEAFF.